This T cell receptor beta chain was captured in a study of identical twins (dated by TCRdb to about 2016). For the wider study: The study deep-sequenced TCR alpha and beta repertoires from monozygotic twins, unrelated adults of various ages and cord blood to test whether fetal clonotypes persist. To rule out contamination, the twin experiments were replicated at different times with different library preparation protocols. What the study reported, not specific to this receptor: Out-of-frame TCR alpha sequences shared between twins showed an excess of low generation-probability sequences compared with coincidental sharing between unrelated individuals. Because the same donors could not be followed over many years, the conclusions depended on cross-sectional statistical analysis. In beta out-of-frame sequences, excess twin sharing was weaker, because having fewer shared sequences lowered the signal-to-noise ratio. Zero-insertion analyses could be partly confounded by invariant T cells such as MAIT and iNKT, although diverse VJ usage argued against such confounding for most clonotypes. Out-of-frame TCR alpha sharing in monozygotic twins was systematically underestimated by recombination models, whereas sharing between unrelated individuals was in agreement with the recombination models. Abundant cord blood beta clonotypes had fewer insertions, young adult naive repertoires showed a similar but weaker trend, and memory repertoires showed no such trend.

Every donor was a healthy Caucasian. Miltenyi CD45RO+ enrichment and human naive T-cell isolation kits were used to isolate memory (CD45RO+) and naive T cells from PBMC. This clonotype was found many times. Its antigen remains unidentified. No qualities accompany the bases; no much larger clone lies one base away. The method behind the library was 5' RACE. The sequencing machine was an Illumina HiSeq 2000. A universal primer binding site was introduced by template switching, and a unique molecular identifier was present in the final cDNA, enabling accurate counting of TCR cDNA molecules. First-strand cDNA for TCR alpha and beta chains was synthesized from specific primers in the conserved constant-segment region. To control for contamination, every cDNA library was double barcoded, receiving both a SMART-Mk sample barcode and Illumina barcodes. TruSeq adapter sequences and Illumina sample barcodes were added in two successive PCR steps. Sequencing of the TCR alpha and beta cDNA libraries was done on the Illumina HiSeq platform using custom primers. Per the authors' processing: Unique molecular identifiers were extracted from raw reads with MiGEC, and CDR3 positions were determined with MiXCR. For each individual, recombination models were inferred using an EM algorithm with the repgenHMM and IGoR tools. The tcR package in R was used for shared clonotype analysis, with sharing normalized by the product of cloneset sizes. Out-of-frame nonproductive sequences were analyzed to study raw recombination free of thymic and clonal selection effects. Clones were called with MiXCR by TCRdb after fastp trimmed the public reads at Q25, and only in-frame beta chains were retained. CDR3 protein sequences are deduplicated, and each keeps its most common genes and DNA. The V and J calls here are based on TCRdb, not the publication. Within this sample are around 100,000 distinct CDR3 sequences, with around 5.5% of them counted one time only. Approximately 12% of the sample belongs to the ten largest clones.

The CDR3 runs 17 residues from the cysteine to the phenylalanine. Just the 51-base CDR3 DNA is kept, in frame starting at base 1. V lost 5 bases and J lost 0 bases, and the count of bases not matched to a germline gene is 8. Sequences were obtained from memory T cells sorted from blood. Taken with the paper, the label for cell subset or site translates to: CD45RO+ enriched T cells. The sequence is built from TRBV12-3 or TRBV12-4 and TRBJ1-5, with TRBD1 identical over 9 junction bases. This TCR was recovered from a woman between 50 and 59 years old in good health. The nucleotides read TGTGCCAGCAGTATAAGGACAGGGGCGATTAGCAATCAGCCCCAGCATTTT. This is translated as CASSIRTGAISNQPQHF.